The 12 T cell receptor beta chains presented below share a single source sample, sequenced in a study of quantifying T cell responses using KT2 cells. Across the whole study: cDNA was made from DNase-treated RNA using alpha and beta constant primers.

Each cDNA got a UMI-containing oligo ligated at its 3' end. An equimolar mix of RC1.1 and RC1.2 primed the beta chain across TRBC1 and TRBC2. TCRdb reprocessed the UMI-ligation and nested PCR reads with MiXCR, giving one entry per CDR3 protein. The sample lists roughly 38,000 distinct CDR3 sequences; 17% were seen once. Sequencing was done on a sample of PBMCs spiked with cells of the T cell clone KT2. All receptors derive from a human donor.

This clonotype came up a few times. The chain is built from TRBV9 and TRBJ2-1; TRBD1 aligns across 9 bases. The CDR3 sequence is 16 residues long. Germline loops: CDR1 SGDLS, CDR2 YYNGEE. The ends lost 3 bases at V and 7 bases at J; junction bases unmatched: 11. CDR3 coding DNA: TGTGCCAGCAGCGCGGCGGGACAGGGAAGAAGGAATGAGCAGTTCTTC. The encoded protein is CASSAAGQGRRNEQFF.

This clonotype turned up a few times. As DNA, the CDR3 is TGCGCCAGCAGCTTGGGAGGAACTTTGAACACTGAAGCTTTCTTT. It yields the protein CASSLGGTLNTEAFF. The chain couples TRBV5-1 to TRBJ1-1; D remains ambiguous. The CDR3 consists of 15 residues. Germline values: CDR1 SGHRS, CDR2 YFSETQ. Deletions cut 0 bases from V and 0 bases from J, with 9 bases between.

V gene TRBV6-6 combines with J gene TRBJ1-5; tentatively, D is TRBD1 (5 bases). This CDR3 contains 14 residues. In germline, CDR1 is MNHNY, CDR2 SVGAGI (reference sequence). V was pared by 4 bases and J by 1 base, with 8 bases between. CDR3 in amino acids: CASSWDASNQPQHF. The CDR3, as DNA: TGTGCCAGCAGTTGGGACGCGAGCAATCAGCCCCAGCATTTT.

Only a few counts were recorded for this clonotype. This chain links TRBV6-5 with TRBJ1-2, with 10 bases lining up with TRBD1. This CDR3 region has 15 residues. Trimming cost V 0 bases and J 9 bases; bases outside gene matches: 7. The V gene's germline CDR1 is MNHEY and CDR2 SVGAGI. CDR3 residues: CASSYSRTGGSSYTF. For the CDR3, the DNA is TGTGCCAGCAGTTACTCACGGACAGGGGGAAGTAGCTACACCTTC.

This clonotype has only a few counts. This chain joins TRBV11-2 and TRBJ1-1, with D maybe TRBD1 (6 bases). Trimming shortened V by 5 bases and J by 4 bases, and 26 bases separated the two germline ends. CDR1 and CDR2 from the germline V gene are SGHAT and FQNNGV. The CDR3 extends over 18 amino acids. The CDR3: CASSQFGGWGLTGTEAFF. The CDR3 nucleotides read TGTGCCAGCAGCCAGTTTGGGGGGTGGGGGCTTACGGGCACTGAAGCTTTCTTT.

The V and J genes are TRBV12-3 or TRBV12-4 and TRBJ1-1; no clear D. The length of the CDR3 is 11 residues. V lost 6 bases and J 5 bases, leaving 7 bases between the germline ends. The CDR3 is CASSSRTEAFF. The CDR3 DNA follows: TGTGCCAGCAGCTCCAGAACTGAAGCTTTCTTT.

The chain links TRBV20-1 to TRBJ2-1; TRBD2 matches at 11 bases. The germline CDR1 and CDR2 sequences are DFQATT and SNEGSKA (reference sequence). The V segment lost 1 base and the J segment 0 bases; nucleotides outside the gene matches: 8. The CDR3 runs to 18 residues. CDR3 in amino acids: CSARALAGADSSYNEQFF. For the CDR3, the DNA is TGCAGTGCTAGAGCACTAGCGGGGGCCGACAGCTCCTACAATGAGCAGTTCTTC.

The chain couples TRBV5-1 to TRBJ2-3; TRBD2 matches at 8 bases. Trimming cost V 3 bases and J 0 bases; bases outside gene matches: 9. CDR3 length equals 17 residues. Germline V gives CDR1 SGHRS, CDR2 YFSETQ. CDR3 sequence (DNA): TGCGCCAGCAGCTCCGCCGGGGGGGCCCGGAGCACAGATACGCAGTATTTT. Translated, it gives CASSSAGGARSTDTQYF.

This clonotype has only a few counts. The chain recombines TRBV4-2 with TRBJ1-5; 10 bases agree with TRBD1. The CDR3 contains 17 residues. V was pared by 1 base and J by 4 bases, with 7 bases of the junction left unmatched. Per the germline V gene, CDR1 is LGHNA and CDR2 is YNFKEQ. CDR3: CASSQASRTGGNQPQHF. The CDR3 bases are TGTGCCAGCAGCCAAGCCTCGAGGACAGGGGGGAATCAGCCCCAGCATTTT.

There are a few counts of this clonotype. V is TRBV6-4 and J is TRBJ2-2, with TRBD2 matching 7 bases. This CDR3 has 14 amino acids. Unmatched junction bases numbered 2, after V lost 4 bases and J lost 3 bases. Germline V gene data show CDR1 as MRHNA and CDR2 as SNTAGT. The CDR3 protein is CASSGLADTGELFF. CDR3 nucleotides: TGTGCCAGCAGTGGACTAGCAGACACCGGGGAGCTGTTTTTT.

V gene TRBV7-8 combines with J gene TRBJ1-1; TRBD1 might be the D (5 bases). V was cut by 2 bases and J by 4 bases, with 14 bases left in between. CDR3 length equals 15 residues. Germline V CDR1 and CDR2: SGHVS, FQNEAQ. CDR3 residues: CASSLLGQGSTEAFF. Here the CDR3 DNA reads TGTGCCAGCAGCTTATTGGGGCAGGGCAGCACTGAAGCTTTCTTT.

The genes are TRBV7-9 and TRBJ2-1, with D unresolved. The germline gives CDR1 SEHNR, CDR2 FQNEAQ (reference sequence). The CDR3 runs 11 residues. The V and J ends lost 6 bases and 10 bases respectively, with 10 bases between them. The CDR3 nucleotides are TGTGCCAGCAGTCGGACGGAGGAGCAGTTCTTC. Its protein product is CASSRTEEQFF.